The 20 T cell receptor beta chains given below trace back to one sample, sequenced in a study of human T cells and chemical hapten exposure. TCRdb processed the RACE reads anew with MiXCR; each CDR3 protein has one entry. Seen here are under 90,000 distinct CDR3 sequences, around 9.5% observed once, and the top ten hold around 3.6%. Time point defined: pre-sensitization, week 0. Treatment meaning: therapeutic diphenylcyclopropenone sensitization with weekly scalp DPC. The source material was whole blood, sampled in connection with sensitization to the hapten diphenylcyclopropenone (DPC). Source of these receptors: a woman in her forties with alopecia areata. Some clones in this sample may be carry-over from other donors' samples.

In this sample, this clonotype turned up a few times. V usage is TRBV28 and J usage is TRBJ2-7; 8 positions agree with TRBD1. Germline CDR1 MDHEN, CDR2 SYDVKM. CDR3 length equals 12 residues. V gave up 6 bases and J gave up 6 bases; unmatched junction bases: 4. The CDR3 protein is CASSQGAGEQYF. The CDR3 bases are TGTGCCAGCAGCCAGGGGGCTGGCGAGCAGTACTTC.

This clonotype was found many times. The genes are TRBV5-5 and TRBJ2-5; 10 nucleotides match TRBD1. Germline V gene sequence: CDR1 SGHKS, CDR2 YYEKEE (reference sequence). The V gene end was trimmed by 4 bases and the J gene end by 5 bases; junction bases not matched to a gene: 2. This CDR3 is 13 amino acids long. The CDR3 DNA sequence: TGTGCCAGCAGCGGGACAGGGGCGGAGACCCAGTACTTC. It is translated as CASSGTGAETQYF.

CDR3 sequence: CASSQDPDSFSYEQYF. The CDR3 bases are TGTGCCAGCAGCCAAGATCCGGACAGTTTCTCCTACGAGCAGTACTTC. The rearrangement links TRBV3-1 to TRBJ2-7, with a tentative D call TRBD1 (6 bases). The V gene lost 0 bases and the J gene lost 0 bases, with 12 bases spanning the gap. The CDR3 spans 16 residues. The germline V gene has CDR1 LGHDT and CDR2 YNNKEL (reference sequence).

This clonotype was seen ten or more times. CDR3 in amino acids: CAWSLTVEAFF. In DNA form, the CDR3 reads TGTGCCTGGAGTCTTACAGTTGAAGCTTTCTTT. The chain is built from TRBV30 and TRBJ1-1; D is ambiguous. Trimming took 2 bases from V and 7 from J, leaving 8 bases between them. The CDR3 spans 11 residues. Germline-derived CDR1 and CDR2 are GTSNPN and SVGIG (reference sequence).

This clonotype occurred many times. The V call is TRBV29-1, the J call TRBJ1-1; 8 bases line up with TRBD1. The germline gives CDR1 SQVTM, CDR2 ANQGSEA. V shed 5 bases and J 5 bases; nucleotides not matched to a gene: 4. The CDR3 consists of 12 residues. Here the CDR3 reads CSVTGGGTEAFF. DNA of the CDR3: TGCAGCGTTACAGGGGGAGGAACTGAAGCTTTCTTT. The full variable domain, with the rest looked up from reference TRBV29-1 and TRBJ1-1, is SAVISQKPSRDICQRGTSLTIQCQVDSQVTMMFWYRQQPGQSLTLIATANQGSEATYESGFVIDKFPISRPNLTFSTLTVSNMSPEDSSIYLCSVTGGGTEAFFGQGTRLTVV.

This sequence joins TRBV10-1 and TRBJ2-5; 8 bases fit TRBD1. Germline CDR1 WNHNN, CDR2 SYGVQD (reference sequence). V lost 2 bases, J lost 7 bases, and 15 bases stayed unmatched. CDR3 length: 17 amino acids. CDR3 sequence (DNA): TGCGCCAGCAGTGAGAACCCCAAGACAGGGGATAGATGGACCCAGTACTTC. Its protein is CASSENPKTGDRWTQYF.

In this sample, this clonotype turned up many times. The V call is TRBV7-9, the J call TRBJ1-2; a possible D gene is TRBD1 (6 bases). Germline CDR1 and CDR2: SEHNR and FQNEAQ (reference sequence). CDR3 length equals 15 residues. Between the trimmed V and J ends, which lost 3 bases and 1 base, there was a span of 12 bases. CDR3 nucleotides: TGTGCCAGCAGCTTCCACAGGGACTTTAACTATGGCTACACCTTC. Amino acids: CASSFHRDFNYGYTF.

The sample holds a few counts of this clonotype. The CDR3 bases are TGTGCCTGGAGAGGTTTCCCCGGCTCTGGAAACACCATATATTTT. It codes for CAWRGFPGSGNTIYF. The gene calls are TRBV30 and TRBJ1-3, with D unclear. Trimming removed 3 bases at V and 0 bases at J, with 12 bases between. Looked up from germline, CDR1 is GTSNPN and CDR2 is SVGIG (reference sequence). This CDR3 has 15 amino acids.

This clonotype appeared a few times. The chain employs TRBV18 and TRBJ2-7, with D perhaps matching TRBD2 (6 bases). The CDR3 spans 16 residues. The ends were cut back, 0 bases at V and 6 bases at J, with 18 bases in the middle. The germline V gene has CDR1 KGHSH and CDR2 LQKENI. CDR3 DNA sequence: TGTGCCAGCTCACCACCGGCAAGCGGGCAATGGGGCGAGCAGTACTTC. This sequence encodes CASSPPASGQWGEQYF.

The chain combines TRBV7-2 with TRBJ1-1; D gene ambiguous. From germline, CDR1 is SGHTA and CDR2 FQGNSA. The V gene lost 1 base and the J gene lost 3 bases, with 0 bases spanning the gap. This CDR3 contains 11 residues. CDR3 amino acids: CASSLDTEAFF. Here the CDR3 DNA reads TGTGCCAGCAGCTTAGACACTGAAGCTTTCTTT.

This clonotype has at least ten counts. The gene calls are TRBV7-9 and TRBJ1-1, with 9 positions matching TRBD1. The V segment lost 6 bases and the J segment 3 bases; nucleotides outside the gene matches: 5. CDR3 length: 14 amino acids. Germline CDR1 reads SEHNR; CDR2 reads FQNEAQ (reference sequence). This chain's CDR3 is CASRGQGFDTEAFF. DNA of the CDR3: TGTGCCAGCAGGGGACAGGGATTTGACACTGAAGCTTTCTTT. The full variable domain, with the rest looked up from reference TRBV7-9 and TRBJ1-1, is DTGVSQNPRHKITKRGQNVTFRCDPISEHNRLYWYRQTLGQGPEFLTYFQNEAQLEKSRLLSDRFSAERPKGSFSTLEIQRTEQGDSAMYLCASRGQGFDTEAFFGQGTRLTVV.

The V and J genes are TRBV6-5 and TRBJ2-7; no firm D call. Germline V lookup: CDR1 MNHEY, CDR2 SVGAGI. This CDR3 region has 13 residues. Deletions cut 0 bases from V and 4 bases from J, with 7 bases between. CDR3 residues: CASSYSYGYEQYF. The CDR3 DNA reads TGTGCCAGCAGTTACTCCTACGGGTACGAGCAGTACTTC.

This chain connects TRBV20-1 to TRBJ2-7; 8 nucleotides line up with TRBD1. V dropped 5 bases and J dropped 0; count of bases not matched to a gene: 9. The CDR3 runs to 15 residues. Germline assignment: CDR1 DFQATT and CDR2 SNEGSKA (reference sequence). CDR3 region: CSASSGGGNSYEQYF. The CDR3, as DNA: TGCAGTGCTTCATCAGGGGGCGGGAACTCCTACGAGCAGTACTTC.

This clonotype was detected many times. The chain combines TRBV28 with TRBJ2-1, with D perhaps matching TRBD1 (6 bases). The CDR3 contains 14 residues. Deletions cut 8 bases from V and 4 bases from J, with 15 bases between. Germline V gene data show CDR1 as MDHEN and CDR2 as SYDVKM. The CDR3 here is CASVETTGYNEQFF. CDR3 DNA: TGTGCCAGCGTAGAGACGACAGGATACAATGAGCAGTTCTTC.

At least ten counts were recorded for this clonotype. The gene calls are TRBV7-6 and TRBJ2-7; unclear D gene. Per germline, CDR1 SGHVS and CDR2 FNYEAQ. The CDR3 is 12 residues long. The V end was cut by 1 base, the J end by 5 bases, with 6 bases between. The CDR3 reads CASSLVDHEQYF. CDR3 bases: TGTGCCAGCAGCTTAGTTGATCACGAGCAGTACTTC.

This clonotype was recorded at least ten times. J is TRBJ1-4 and V is TRBV9, with D possibly TRBD1 on 5 matching bases. Trimming took 5 bases from V and 0 from J, leaving 14 bases between them. CDR1 and CDR2 (germline): SGDLS, YYNGEE. The CDR3 is 16 residues long. The CDR3 is CASSVGGTSTNEKLFF. The CDR3 DNA is TGTGCCAGCAGTGTTGGAGGGACCTCAACTAATGAAAAACTGTTTTTT.

At least ten counts were recorded for this clonotype. The J gene is TRBJ1-3, the V gene TRBV29-1, with D perhaps TRBD1 (6 bases). Germline V gene data show CDR1 as SQVTM and CDR2 as ANQGSEA. The CDR3 is made up of 14 amino acids. V was shortened by 7 bases and J by 1 base, with 14 bases between the two germline ends. The CDR3 sequence: CSARTGASGNTIYF. CDR3 DNA sequence: TGCAGCGCTCGGACGGGGGCTTCTGGAAACACCATATATTTT.

This clonotype has more than one count but fewer than ten. This CDR3 reads CASSLTGTSVYNEQFF. The DNA of the CDR3 is TGCGCCAGCAGCCTAACCGGGACTAGCGTCTACAATGAGCAGTTCTTC. V and J are TRBV4-1 and TRBJ2-1; 10 bases map to TRBD2. V lost 4 bases to trimming and J lost 3 bases; unmatched junction nucleotides: 6. The CDR3 is 16 amino acids. Germline CDR1 is MGHRA and CDR2 is YSYEKL.

The CDR3 DNA reads TGTGCCATCAGCGTGCAGGCCTACGAGCAGTACTTC. It translates to CAISVQAYEQYF. The rearrangement uses TRBV10-3 and TRBJ2-7; D gene unclear. This CDR3 has 12 residues. With 6 bases removed from V and 2 bases from J, the gap between germline ends came to 8 bases. Per the germline V gene, CDR1 is ENHRY and CDR2 is SYGVKD.

This clonotype has just a few counts. The chain has TRBV27 and TRBJ2-4; 13 nucleotides align to TRBD2. Unmatched junction bases numbered 3, after V lost 4 bases and J lost 9 bases. From germline, CDR1 is MNHEY and CDR2 SMNVEV (reference sequence). The CDR3 is 14 residues long. CDR3 coding DNA: TGTGCCAGCAGTTGGACTAGCGGGGGTTCCATTCAGTACTTC. Translation gives CASSWTSGGSIQYF.